This record concerns one TCR beta chain sequence. This sample was taken from a study of blood T cell repertoires in COVID-19. As for the study in general: There were acute and convalescent COVID-19 samples, and they came from the United States, Italy and Spain. PBMCs, B-cell-depleted T cells, or T cells were the source of the cDNA or gDNA that made up the material.

In the study's own analysis: Estimates of nucleated cell counts were drawn from the amplification of reference gene primers. Clones were sequenced by immunoSEQ multiplex PCR, and TCRdb holds only the in-frame ones, with some missing. The DNA gave D and trimming, while V, J and clone size come from that table. The data show about 52,000 clones, about four fifths seen once. From germline, CDR1 is KGHDR and CDR2 SFDVKD. This CDR3 comprises 15 residues. V was clipped by 1 base and J by 4 bases; unmatched bases: 2. The V and J genes are TRBV24-1 and TRBJ2-3, with TRBD1 matching over 9 bases. The TCR originated in a man in his sixties or seventies with active COVID-19. Sequenced input: peripheral blood. DNA of the CDR3: TGTGCCACCAGTGATTTCGGGACAGGGCCAGATACGCAGTATTTT. Protein: CATSDFGTGPDTQYF.